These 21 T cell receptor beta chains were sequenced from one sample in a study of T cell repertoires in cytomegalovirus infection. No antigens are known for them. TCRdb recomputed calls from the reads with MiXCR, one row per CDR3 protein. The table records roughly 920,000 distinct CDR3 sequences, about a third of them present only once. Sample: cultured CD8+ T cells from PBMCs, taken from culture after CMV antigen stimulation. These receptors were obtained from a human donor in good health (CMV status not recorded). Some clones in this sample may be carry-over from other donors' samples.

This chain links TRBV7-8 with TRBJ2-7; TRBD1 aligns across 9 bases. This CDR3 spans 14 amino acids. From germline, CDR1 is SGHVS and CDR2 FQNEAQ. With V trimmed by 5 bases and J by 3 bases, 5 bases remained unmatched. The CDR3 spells CASSHLTGGYEQYV. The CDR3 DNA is TGTGCCAGCAGCCACCTGACAGGGGGCTACGAGCAGTACGTC.

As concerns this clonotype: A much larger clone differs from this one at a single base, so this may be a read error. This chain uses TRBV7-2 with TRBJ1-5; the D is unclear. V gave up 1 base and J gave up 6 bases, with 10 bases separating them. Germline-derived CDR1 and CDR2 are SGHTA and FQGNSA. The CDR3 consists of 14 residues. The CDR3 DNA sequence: TGTGCCAGCAGCTTAGATCCCCAGAGTCAGCCCCAGCATTTT. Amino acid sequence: CASSLDPQSQPQHF.

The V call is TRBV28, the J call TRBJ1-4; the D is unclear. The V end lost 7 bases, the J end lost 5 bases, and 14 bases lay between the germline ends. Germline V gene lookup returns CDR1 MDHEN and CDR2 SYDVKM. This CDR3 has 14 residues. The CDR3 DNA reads TGTGCCAGCACCCCCGAGGTGGGGAATGAAAAACTGTTTTTT. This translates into CASTPEVGNEKLFF.

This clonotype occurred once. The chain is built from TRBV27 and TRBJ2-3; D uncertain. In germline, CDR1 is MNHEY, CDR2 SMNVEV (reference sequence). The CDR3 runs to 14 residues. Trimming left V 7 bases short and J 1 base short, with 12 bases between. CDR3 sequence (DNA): TGTGCCAGCACCTCCAATGGGGGCACAGATACGCAGTATTTT. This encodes CASTSNGGTDTQYF.

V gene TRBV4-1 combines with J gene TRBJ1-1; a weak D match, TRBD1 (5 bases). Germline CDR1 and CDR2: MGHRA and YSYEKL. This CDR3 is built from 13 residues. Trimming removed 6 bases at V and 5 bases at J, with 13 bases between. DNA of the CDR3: TGCGCCAGCAGTCGCCTTGAGGGGACTGAAGCTTTCTTT. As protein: CASSRLEGTEAFF.

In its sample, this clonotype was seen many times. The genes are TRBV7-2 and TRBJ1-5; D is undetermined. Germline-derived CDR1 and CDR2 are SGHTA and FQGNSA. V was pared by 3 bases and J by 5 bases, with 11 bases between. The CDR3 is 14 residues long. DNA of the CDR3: TGTGCCAGCAGCTTCTGGCATAAGGATCAGCCCCAGCATTTT. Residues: CASSFWHKDQPQHF.

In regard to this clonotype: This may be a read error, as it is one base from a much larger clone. The DNA for the CDR3 is TGTGCCAGCAGCTCCGTAGTGGGGGGGGGCTCCTACAATGAGCAGTTCTTC. It translates to CASSSVVGGGSYNEQFF. J is TRBJ2-1 and V is TRBV7-6, with TRBD2 matching 7 bases. V was pared by 4 bases and J by 0 bases, with 9 bases of the junction left unmatched. The germline CDR1 and CDR2 sequences are SGHVS and FNYEAQ. CDR3 length equals 17 residues.

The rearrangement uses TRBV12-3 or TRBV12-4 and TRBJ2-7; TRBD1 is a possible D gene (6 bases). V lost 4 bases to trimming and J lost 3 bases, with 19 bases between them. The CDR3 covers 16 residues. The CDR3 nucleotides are TGTGCCAGCAGTTCATTTCACGTAACAGGGATCTACGAGCAGTACTTC. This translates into CASSSFHVTGIYEQYF.

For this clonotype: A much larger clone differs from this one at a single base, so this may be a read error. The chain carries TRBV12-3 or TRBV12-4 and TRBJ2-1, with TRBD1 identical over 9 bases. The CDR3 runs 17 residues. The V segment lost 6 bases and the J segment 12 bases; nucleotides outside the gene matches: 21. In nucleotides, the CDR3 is TGTGCCAGCAGCTCGTCCCACGGGACAGGGCTTTTTCAAGGGCAGTTCTTC. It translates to CASSSSHGTGLFQGQFF.

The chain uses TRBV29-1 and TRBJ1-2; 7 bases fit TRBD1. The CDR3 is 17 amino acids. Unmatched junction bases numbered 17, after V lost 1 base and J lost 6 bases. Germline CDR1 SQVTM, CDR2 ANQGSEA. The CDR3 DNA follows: TGCAGCGTTGAAGGGGGAGGACAGGCCTCGGCATATAATGGCTACACCTTC. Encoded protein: CSVEGGGQASAYNGYTF. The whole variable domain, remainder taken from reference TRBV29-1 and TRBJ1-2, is SAVISQKPSRDICQRGTSLTIQCQVDSQVTMMFWYRQQPGQSLTLIATANQGSEATYESGFVIDKFPISRPNLTFSTLTVSNMSPEDSSIYLCSVEGGGQASAYNGYTFGSGTRLTVV.

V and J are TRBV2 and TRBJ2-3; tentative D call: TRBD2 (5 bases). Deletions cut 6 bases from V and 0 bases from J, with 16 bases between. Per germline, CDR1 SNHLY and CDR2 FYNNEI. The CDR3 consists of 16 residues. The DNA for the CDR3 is TGTGCCAGCAGCCTAGACGGGGTACTGAGCACAGATACGCAGTATTTT. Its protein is CASSLDGVLSTDTQYF.

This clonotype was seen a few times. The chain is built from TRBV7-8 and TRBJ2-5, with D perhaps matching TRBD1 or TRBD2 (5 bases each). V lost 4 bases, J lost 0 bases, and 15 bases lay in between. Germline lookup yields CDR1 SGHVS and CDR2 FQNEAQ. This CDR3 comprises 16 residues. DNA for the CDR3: TGTGCCAGCAGCTCGGGGTCCAGGGCCTACCAAGAGACCCAGTACTTC. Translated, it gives CASSSGSRAYQETQYF.

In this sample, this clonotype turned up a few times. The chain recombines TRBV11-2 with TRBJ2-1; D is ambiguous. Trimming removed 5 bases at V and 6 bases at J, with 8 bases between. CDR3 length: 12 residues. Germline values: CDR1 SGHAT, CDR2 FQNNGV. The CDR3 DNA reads TGTGCCAGCAGCGTGAGTCGCAATGAGCAGTTCTTC. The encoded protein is CASSVSRNEQFF.

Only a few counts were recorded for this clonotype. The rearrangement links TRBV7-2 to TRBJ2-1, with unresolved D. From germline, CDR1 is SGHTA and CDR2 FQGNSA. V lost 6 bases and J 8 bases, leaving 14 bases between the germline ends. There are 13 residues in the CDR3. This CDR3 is CASSPGLLDEQFF. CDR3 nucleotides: TGTGCCAGCAGTCCCGGCCTTTTGGATGAGCAGTTCTTC.

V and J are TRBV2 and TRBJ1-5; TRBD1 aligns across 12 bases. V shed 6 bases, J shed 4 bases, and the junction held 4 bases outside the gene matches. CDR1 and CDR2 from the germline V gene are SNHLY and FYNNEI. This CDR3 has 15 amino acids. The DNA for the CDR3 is TGTGCCAGCAGGGGGACAGGGGGCCAAAATCAGCCCCAGCATTTT. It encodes CASRGTGGQNQPQHF.

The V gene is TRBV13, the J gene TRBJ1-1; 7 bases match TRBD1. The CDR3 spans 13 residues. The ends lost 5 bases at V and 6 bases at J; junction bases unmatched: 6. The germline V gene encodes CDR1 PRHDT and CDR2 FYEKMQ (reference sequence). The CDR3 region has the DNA TGTGCCAGCAGCGGCAGGGGGGCTTCTGAAGCTTTCTTT. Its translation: CASSGRGASEAFF.

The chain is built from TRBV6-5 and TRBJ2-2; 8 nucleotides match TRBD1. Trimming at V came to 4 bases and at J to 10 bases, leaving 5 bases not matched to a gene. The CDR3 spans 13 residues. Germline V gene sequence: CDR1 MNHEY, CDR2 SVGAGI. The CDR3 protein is CASSFRQGLELFF. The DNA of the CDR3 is TGTGCCAGCAGTTTCAGACAGGGGCTGGAGCTGTTTTTT.

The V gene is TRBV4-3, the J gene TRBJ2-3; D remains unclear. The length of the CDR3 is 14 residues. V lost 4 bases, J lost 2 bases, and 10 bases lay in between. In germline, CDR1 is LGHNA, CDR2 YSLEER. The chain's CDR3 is CASSPQVFTDTQYF. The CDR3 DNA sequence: TGCGCCAGCAGCCCTCAAGTCTTCACAGATACGCAGTATTTT.

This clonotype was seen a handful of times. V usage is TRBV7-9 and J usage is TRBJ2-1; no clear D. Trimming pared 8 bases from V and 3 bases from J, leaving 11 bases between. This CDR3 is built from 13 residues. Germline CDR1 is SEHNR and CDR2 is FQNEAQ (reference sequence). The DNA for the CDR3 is TGTGCCAGCGGCAGTGGAAACTACAATGAGCAGTTCTTC. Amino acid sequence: CASGSGNYNEQFF. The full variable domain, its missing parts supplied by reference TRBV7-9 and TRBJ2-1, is DTGVSQNPRHKITKRGQNVTFRCDPISEHNRLYWYRQTLGQGPEFLTYFQNEAQLEKSRLLSDRFSAERPKGSFSTLEIQRTEQGDSAMYLCASGSGNYNEQFFGPGTRLTVL.

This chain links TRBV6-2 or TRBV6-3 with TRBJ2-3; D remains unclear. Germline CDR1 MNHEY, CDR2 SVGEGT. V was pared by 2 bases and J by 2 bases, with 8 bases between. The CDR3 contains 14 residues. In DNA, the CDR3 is TGTGCCAGCAGTTACCCCCGATACACAGATACGCAGTATTTT. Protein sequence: CASSYPRYTDTQYF.

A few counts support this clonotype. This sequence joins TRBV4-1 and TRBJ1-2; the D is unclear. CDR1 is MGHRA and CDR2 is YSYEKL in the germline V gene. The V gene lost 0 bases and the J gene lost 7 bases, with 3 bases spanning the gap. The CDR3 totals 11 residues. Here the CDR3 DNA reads TGCGCCAGCAGCCAAGATTTTGGCTACACCTTC. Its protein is CASSQDFGYTF.